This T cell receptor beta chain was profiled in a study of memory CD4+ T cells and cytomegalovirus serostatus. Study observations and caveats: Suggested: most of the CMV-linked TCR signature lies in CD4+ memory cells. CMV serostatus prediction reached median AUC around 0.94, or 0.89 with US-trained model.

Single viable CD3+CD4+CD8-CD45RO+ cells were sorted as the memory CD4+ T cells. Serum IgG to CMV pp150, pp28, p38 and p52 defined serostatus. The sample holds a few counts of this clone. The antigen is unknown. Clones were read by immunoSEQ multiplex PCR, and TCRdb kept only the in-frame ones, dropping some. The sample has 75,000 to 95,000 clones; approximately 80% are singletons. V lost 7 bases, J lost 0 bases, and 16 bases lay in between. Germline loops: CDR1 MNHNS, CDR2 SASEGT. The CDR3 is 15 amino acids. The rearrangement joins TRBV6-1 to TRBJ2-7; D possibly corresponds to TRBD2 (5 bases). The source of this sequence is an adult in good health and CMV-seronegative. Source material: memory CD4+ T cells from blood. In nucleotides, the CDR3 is TGTGCCAGCACCCAAGGAGGTAGCAACTCCTACGAGCAGTACTTC. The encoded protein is CASTQGGSNSYEQYF.